Each of the 2 T cell receptor beta chains below was sequenced from the same sample in a study of lymphopenia after photon versus proton radiotherapy. Data came from immunoSEQ multiplex PCR; TCRdb stores just in-frame clones and leaves some out. The repertoire holds some 20,000 clones, around 88% seen once, with around 10% in the top ten. The sequenced sample was peripheral blood, obtained from a patient treated with proton-based radiotherapy. The origin of the receptors is a man aged 80 or over with esophageal cancer.

The chain employs TRBV19 and TRBJ2-7; D unresolved. Per germline, CDR1 LNHDA and CDR2 SQIVND (reference sequence). CDR3 size: 15 residues. Trimming left V 4 bases short and J 2 bases short, with 15 bases between. The CDR3 nucleotides are TGTGCCAGTAGTACGATGGGGTCCCTAACCTACGAGCAGTACTTC. Encoded protein: CASSTMGSLTYEQYF. The full variable domain, completed using reference TRBV19 and TRBJ2-7, is DGGITQSPKYLFRKEGQNVTLSCEQNLNHDAMYWYRQDPGQGLRLIYYSQIVNDFQKGDIAEGYSVSREKKESFPLTVTSAQKNPTAFYLCASSTMGSLTYEQYFGPGTRLTVT.

The chain has TRBV30 and TRBJ1-3, with 8 bases fitting TRBD1. Germline V gene lookup returns CDR1 GTSNPN and CDR2 SVGIG (reference sequence). The CDR3 extends over 13 amino acids. Trimming took 6 bases from V and 2 from J; bases not matched to a gene: 3. The CDR3 is CACKQGAGNTIYF. The CDR3 DNA reads TGTGCCTGCAAACAGGGGGCTGGAAACACCATATATTTT. Together with reference TRBV30 and TRBJ1-3, the CDR3 gives the full variable domain: SQTIHQWPATLVQPVGSPLSLECTVEGTSNPNLYWYRQAAGRGLQLLFYSVGIGQISSEVPQNLSASRPQDRQFILSSKKLLLSDSGFYLCACKQGAGNTIYFGEGSWLTVV.